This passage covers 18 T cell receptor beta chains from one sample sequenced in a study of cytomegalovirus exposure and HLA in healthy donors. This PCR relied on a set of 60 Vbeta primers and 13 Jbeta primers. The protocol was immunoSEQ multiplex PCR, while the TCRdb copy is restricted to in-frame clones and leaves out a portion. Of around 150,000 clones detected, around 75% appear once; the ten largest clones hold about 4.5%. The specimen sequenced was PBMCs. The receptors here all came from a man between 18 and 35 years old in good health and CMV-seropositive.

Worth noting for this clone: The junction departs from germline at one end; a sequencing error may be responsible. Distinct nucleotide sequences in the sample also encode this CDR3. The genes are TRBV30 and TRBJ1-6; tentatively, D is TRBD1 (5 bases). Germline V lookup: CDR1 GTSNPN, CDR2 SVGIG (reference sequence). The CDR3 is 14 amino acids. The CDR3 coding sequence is TGTGCCTGGAGTGTACTGGGGGGTGGAACACCCCTCCACTTC. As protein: CAWSVLGGGTPLHF.

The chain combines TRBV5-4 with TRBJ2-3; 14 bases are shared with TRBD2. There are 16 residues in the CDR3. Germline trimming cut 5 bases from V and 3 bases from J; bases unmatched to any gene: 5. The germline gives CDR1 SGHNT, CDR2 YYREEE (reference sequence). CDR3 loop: CASRTSGRAVTDTQYF. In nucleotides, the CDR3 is TGTGCCAGCAGGACTAGCGGGAGGGCCGTTACAGATACGCAGTATTTT.

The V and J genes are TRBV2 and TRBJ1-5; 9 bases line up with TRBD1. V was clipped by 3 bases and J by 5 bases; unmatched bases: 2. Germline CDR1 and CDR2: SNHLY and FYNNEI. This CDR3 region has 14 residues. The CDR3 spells CASSDGQGYQPQHF. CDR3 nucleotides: TGTGCCAGCAGTGACGGACAGGGGTATCAGCCCCAGCATTTT.

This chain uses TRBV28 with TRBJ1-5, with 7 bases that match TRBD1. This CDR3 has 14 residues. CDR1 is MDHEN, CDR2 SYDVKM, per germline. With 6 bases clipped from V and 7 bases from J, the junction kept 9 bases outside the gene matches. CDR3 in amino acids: CASSLGQALQPQHF. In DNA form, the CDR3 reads TGTGCCAGCAGCCTCGGACAGGCGCTGCAGCCCCAGCATTTT.

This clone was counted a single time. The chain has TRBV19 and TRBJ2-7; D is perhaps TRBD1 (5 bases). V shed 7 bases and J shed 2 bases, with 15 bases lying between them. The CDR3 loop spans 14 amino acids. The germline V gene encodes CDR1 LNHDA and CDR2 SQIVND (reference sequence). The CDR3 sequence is CASKKDSLAYEQYV. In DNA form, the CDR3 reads TGTGCCAGTAAGAAAGACAGCCTCGCCTACGAGCAGTACGTC.

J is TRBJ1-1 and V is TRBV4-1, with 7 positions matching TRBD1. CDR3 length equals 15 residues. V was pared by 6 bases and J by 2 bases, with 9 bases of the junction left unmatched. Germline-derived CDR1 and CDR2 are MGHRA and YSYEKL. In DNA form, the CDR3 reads TGCGCCAGCAGACAGACTACAGGGGTAAACACTGAAGCTTTCTTT. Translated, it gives CASRQTTGVNTEAFF.

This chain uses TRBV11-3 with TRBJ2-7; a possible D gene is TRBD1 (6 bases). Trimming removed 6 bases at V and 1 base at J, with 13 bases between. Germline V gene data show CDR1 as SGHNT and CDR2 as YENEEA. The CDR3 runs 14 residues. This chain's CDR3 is CASSPTTGSYEQYV. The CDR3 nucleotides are TGTGCCAGCAGTCCAACTACAGGGTCCTACGAGCAGTACGTC.

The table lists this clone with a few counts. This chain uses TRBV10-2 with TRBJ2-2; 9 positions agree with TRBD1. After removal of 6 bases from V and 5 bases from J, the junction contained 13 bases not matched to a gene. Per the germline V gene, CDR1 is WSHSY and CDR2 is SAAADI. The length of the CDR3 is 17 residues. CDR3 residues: CASRDASGQGRTGELFF. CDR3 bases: TGCGCCAGCAGAGATGCCTCGGGACAGGGTAGGACCGGGGAGCTGTTTTTT.

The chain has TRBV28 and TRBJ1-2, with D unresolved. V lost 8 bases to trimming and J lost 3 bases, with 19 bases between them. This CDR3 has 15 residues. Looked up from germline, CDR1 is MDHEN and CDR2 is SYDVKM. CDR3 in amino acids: CASQEARALYYGYTF. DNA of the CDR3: TGTGCCAGCCAAGAGGCCCGAGCTCTTTACTATGGCTACACCTTC.

CDR3 region: CASSAGQGLTGELFF. The CDR3 region has the DNA TGCGCCAGCAGCGCGGGACAGGGTCTCACCGGGGAGCTGTTTTTT. V and J are TRBV5-1 and TRBJ2-2; TRBD1 agrees at 9 bases. Per the germline V gene, CDR1 is SGHRS and CDR2 is YFSETQ. The V gene end was trimmed by 4 bases and the J gene end by 4 bases; junction bases not matched to a gene: 5. CDR3 size: 15 residues.

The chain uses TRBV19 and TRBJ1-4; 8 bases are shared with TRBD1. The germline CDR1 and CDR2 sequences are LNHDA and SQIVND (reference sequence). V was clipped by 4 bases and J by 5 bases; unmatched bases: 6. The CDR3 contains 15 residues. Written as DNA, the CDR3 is TGTGCCAGTAGTAGCGCAGGGGGCGAGAATGAAAAACTGTTTTTT. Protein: CASSSAGGENEKLFF.

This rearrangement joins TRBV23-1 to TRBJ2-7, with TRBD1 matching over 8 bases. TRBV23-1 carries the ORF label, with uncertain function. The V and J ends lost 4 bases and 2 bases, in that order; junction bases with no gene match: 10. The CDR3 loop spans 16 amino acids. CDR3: CASSLQGAHPPYEQYV. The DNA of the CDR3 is TGCGCCAGCAGTCTCCAGGGGGCTCACCCCCCCTACGAGCAGTACGTC.

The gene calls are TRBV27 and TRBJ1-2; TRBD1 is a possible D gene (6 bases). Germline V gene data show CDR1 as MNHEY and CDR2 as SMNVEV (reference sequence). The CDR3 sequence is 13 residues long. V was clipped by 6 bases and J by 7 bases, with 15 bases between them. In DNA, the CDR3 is TGTGCCAGCAGAGCGACAGGCTCCCCTGGCTACACCTTC. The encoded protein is CASRATGSPGYTF.

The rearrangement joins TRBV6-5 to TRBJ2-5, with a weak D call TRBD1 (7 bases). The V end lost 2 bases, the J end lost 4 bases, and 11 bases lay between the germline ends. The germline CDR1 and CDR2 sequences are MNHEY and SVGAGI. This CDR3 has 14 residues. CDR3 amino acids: CASSYAGQRETQYF. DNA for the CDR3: TGTGCCAGCAGTTACGCGGGACAGCGAGAGACCCAGTACTTC.

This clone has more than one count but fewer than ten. The CDR3 region is CASSVYRVGGNTEAFF. The CDR3 bases are TGTGCCAGCAGCGTCTACAGGGTAGGCGGGAACACTGAAGCTTTCTTT. The chain is built from TRBV13 and TRBJ1-1; D may be TRBD1 (6 bases). Trimming shortened V by 5 bases and J by 1 base, and 17 bases separated the two germline ends. The CDR3 runs 16 residues. Germline CDR1 reads PRHDT; CDR2 reads FYEKMQ (reference sequence).

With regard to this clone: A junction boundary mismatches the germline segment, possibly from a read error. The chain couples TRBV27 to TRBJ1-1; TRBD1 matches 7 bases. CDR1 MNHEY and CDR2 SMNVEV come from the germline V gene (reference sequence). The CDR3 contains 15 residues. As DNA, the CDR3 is TGTGCCAGCAGTTGGGGCAGGGGGAAATTAACTACTAAAGCTTTT. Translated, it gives CASSWGRGKLTTKAF.

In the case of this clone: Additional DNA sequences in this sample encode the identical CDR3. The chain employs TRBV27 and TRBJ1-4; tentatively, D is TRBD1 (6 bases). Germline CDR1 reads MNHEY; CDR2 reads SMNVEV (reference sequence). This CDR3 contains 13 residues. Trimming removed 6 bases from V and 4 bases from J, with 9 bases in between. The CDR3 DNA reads TGTGCCAGCAGCAGGGGTAGTAATGAAAAACTGTTTTTT. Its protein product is CASSRGSNEKLFF.

CDR3 loop: CASSYRLADSDTQYF. CDR3 DNA: TGTGCCAGCAGCTATCGACTAGCGGACTCAGATACGCAGTATTTT. The V and J genes are TRBV11-2 and TRBJ2-3; 9 bases line up with TRBD2. Germline trimming cut 4 bases from V and 4 bases from J; bases unmatched to any gene: 6. In germline, CDR1 is SGHAT, CDR2 FQNNGV. The CDR3 is made up of 15 amino acids.